Shown below are 23 T cell receptor beta chains from a single sample sequenced in a study of shared clonotypes between healthy human individuals. The assay was immunoSEQ multiplex PCR, and TCRdb's table has in-frame clones only and misses some. The table lists 300,000 to 350,000 clones, around 70% of them singletons. The specimen was memory CD4+ T cells sorted from blood. The subset denotes: CD45RA-negative fraction. The receptors were gathered from a man younger than 40 in good health.

The chain links TRBV7-3 to TRBJ2-1; 7 bases fit TRBD2. V was clipped by 4 bases and J by 2 bases; unmatched bases: 11. The CDR3 covers 17 residues. Germline values: CDR1 SGHTA, CDR2 FQGTGA. In nucleotides, the CDR3 is TGTGCCAGCAGCTCCGGAGCCGGGAGGAGTCCCTACAATGAGCAGTTCTTC. Translation gives CASSSGAGRSPYNEQFF.

The V gene is TRBV6-1, the J gene TRBJ1-5; weak D call: TRBD1 (5 bases). Germline V gives CDR1 MNHNS, CDR2 SASEGT. This CDR3 contains 12 residues. V gave up 3 bases and J gave up 12 bases, with 12 bases separating them. The CDR3 is CASSEGGSSQHF. CDR3 coding DNA: TGTGCCAGCAGTGAGGGGGGTTCGAGCCAGCATTTT.

V usage is TRBV29-1 and J usage is TRBJ2-7, with a possible D match to TRBD1 (6 bases). CDR3 length: 12 amino acids. V lost 7 bases, J lost 5 bases, and 15 bases lay in between. CDR1 is SQVTM, CDR2 ANQGSEA, per germline. The CDR3 DNA is TGCAGCGCCACCGACAGGCTGAACGAGCAGTACTTC. Its translation is CSATDRLNEQYF.

This clone was counted between two and nine times. This rearrangement joins TRBV18 to TRBJ1-4; D is undetermined. V gave up 6 bases and J gave up 0 bases, with 17 bases separating them. The CDR3 consists of 17 residues. Germline V CDR1 and CDR2: KGHSH, LQKENI. The CDR3: CASSSSIPISTNEKLFF. Written as DNA, the CDR3 is TGTGCCAGCTCTTCGTCGATCCCGATCTCAACTAATGAAAAACTGTTTTTT. The full variable domain, rest sourced from reference TRBV18 and TRBJ1-4, is NAGVMQNPRHLVRRRGQEARLRCSPMKGHSHVYWYRQLPEEGLKFMVYLQKENIIDESGMPKERFSAEFPKEGPSILRIQQVVRGDSAAYFCASSSSIPISTNEKLFFGSGTQLSVL.

The rearrangement links TRBV5-1 to TRBJ1-1; D unresolved. V was clipped by 3 bases and J by 1 base, with 13 bases between them. There are 15 residues in the CDR3. Looked up from germline, CDR1 is SGHRS and CDR2 is YFSETQ. CDR3 nucleotides: TGCGCCAGCAGCTCCATAAAAGGAGGGAACACTGAAGCTTTCTTT. Amino acids: CASSSIKGGNTEAFF. Full variable domain (remainder filled in from reference TRBV5-1 and TRBJ1-1): KAGVTQTPRYLIKTRGQQVTLSCSPISGHRSVSWYQQTPGQGLQFLFEYFSETQRNKGNFPGRFSGRQFSNSRSEMNVSTLELGDSALYLCASSSIKGGNTEAFFGQGTRLTVV.

This chain uses TRBV30 with TRBJ2-1; D possibly corresponds to TRBD2 (5 bases). The CDR3 has 16 amino acids. Trimming took off 5 bases at V and 6 bases at J, with 23 bases between the two ends. Germline-derived CDR1 and CDR2 are GTSNPN and SVGIG (reference sequence). The CDR3 DNA follows: TGTGCCTGGCTCTGCCCGAGGCAAGCGGACTGCAATGAGCAGTTCTTC. Translating gives CAWLCPRQADCNEQFF. The entire variable domain, with the rest obtained from reference TRBV30 and TRBJ2-1, is as follows: SQTIHQWPATLVQPVGSPLSLECTVEGTSNPNLYWYRQAAGRGLQLLFYSVGIGQISSEVPQNLSASRPQDRQFILSSKKLLLSDSGFYLCAWLCPRQADCNEQFFGPGTRLTVL.

The table lists this clone with a count of one. The chain employs TRBV19 and TRBJ2-5; perhaps TRBD2 as D (5 bases). The CDR3 consists of 14 residues. Trimming pared 3 bases from V and 1 base from J, leaving 9 bases between. The germline CDR1 and CDR2 sequences are LNHDA and SQIVND (reference sequence). CDR3 sequence reads: CASSIGVSQETQYF. The CDR3 DNA reads as TGTGCCAGTAGTATCGGGGTGTCCCAAGAGACCCAGTACTTC.

This chain uses TRBV5-1 with TRBJ1-4, with D possibly TRBD1 on 5 matching bases. V was clipped by 4 bases and J by 8 bases, with 9 bases between them. Germline V gene sequence: CDR1 SGHRS, CDR2 YFSETQ. The CDR3 consists of 12 residues. CDR3 in amino acids: CASSERGEKLFF. The CDR3 DNA follows: TGCGCCAGCAGCGAGAGGGGCGAAAAACTGTTTTTT.

The J gene is TRBJ2-7, the V gene TRBV15, with D perhaps given as TRBD1 or TRBD2 (6 bases each). CDR3 length: 16 residues. The V gene lost 3 bases and the J gene lost 3 bases, with 18 bases spanning the gap. Germline CDR1 is LNHNV and CDR2 is YYDKDF (reference sequence). CDR3 amino acids: CATSRLSGATNYEQYF. In DNA form, the CDR3 reads TGTGCCACCAGCAGGTTATCGGGGGCGACTAACTACGAGCAGTACTTC.

The chain uses TRBV6-1 and TRBJ2-1; 8 positions agree with TRBD1. The CDR3 runs 20 residues. Losses at the gene ends were 4 bases for V and 4 bases for J; bases not matched to a gene: 21. The V gene's germline CDR1 is MNHNS and CDR2 SASEGT. CDR3 nucleotides: TGTGCCAGCAGTGGCGTCCGACCGGACAGGGTTAGCGGTGATTACAATGAGCAGTTCTTC. Its protein is CASSGVRPDRVSGDYNEQFF.

This chain connects TRBV6-4 to TRBJ2-1, with 8 nucleotides matching TRBD2. After removal of 4 bases from V and 8 bases from J, the junction contained 13 bases not matched to a gene. Germline V gene sequence: CDR1 MRHNA, CDR2 SNTAGT. The CDR3 consists of 16 residues. CDR3 bases: TGTGCCAGCAGTGCCTGGGGGACTAGGCCGGGCTATGAGCAGTTCTTC. Residues: CASSAWGTRPGYEQFF.

This clone has more than one count but fewer than ten. A much larger clone lies a single base off, so this may be a read error. The identical CDR3 is also encoded by other nucleotide sequences in the sample. The rearrangement links TRBV18 to TRBJ2-3; D is tentatively TRBD1 or TRBD2 (5 bases each). V was cut by 3 bases and J by 2 bases, with 6 bases left in between. The germline V gene has CDR1 KGHSH and CDR2 LQKENI. The CDR3 length is 13 residues. CDR3 nucleotide sequence: TGTGCCAGCTCACCGGGGGTCACAGATACGCAGTATTTT. Protein product: CASSPGVTDTQYF.

This chain joins TRBV2 and TRBJ2-7; 8 nucleotides agree with TRBD1. V was pared by 8 bases and J by 0 bases, with 9 bases of the junction left unmatched. The CDR3 consists of 15 residues. Germline loops: CDR1 SNHLY, CDR2 FYNNEI. Written as DNA, the CDR3 is TGTGCCAGCGTAAGAGGGACAGGTCCCTCCTACGAGCAGTACTTC. Protein sequence: CASVRGTGPSYEQYF.

This chain joins TRBV5-4 and TRBJ2-1, with TRBD2 identical over 14 bases. The germline V gene has CDR1 SGHNT and CDR2 YYREEE (reference sequence). This CDR3 region has 15 residues. The V gene end was trimmed by 5 bases and the J gene end by 7 bases; junction bases not matched to a gene: 5. The CDR3 DNA is TGTGCCAGCAGAACCGGGACTAGCGGGAGTAATGAGCAGTTCTTC. Residues: CASRTGTSGSNEQFF. Full variable domain (rest looked up from reference TRBV5-4 and TRBJ2-1): ETGVTQSPTHLIKTRGQQVTLRCSSQSGHNTVSWYQQALGQGPQFIFQYYREEENGRGNFPPRFSGLQFPNYSSELNVNALELDDSALYLCASRTGTSGSNEQFFGPGTRLTVL.

The sample holds a few counts of this clone. The chain has TRBV19 and TRBJ1-5; D is unresolved. V lost 2 bases and J 5 bases, leaving 10 bases between the germline ends. Germline V gene lookup returns CDR1 LNHDA and CDR2 SQIVND (reference sequence). The CDR3 extends over 14 amino acids. As DNA, the CDR3 is TGTGCCAGTAGTATATCCCCAGGAGATCAGCCCCAGCATTTT. It translates to CASSISPGDQPQHF.

The genes are TRBV30 and TRBJ1-2, with 7 bases aligning to TRBD1. The germline V gene encodes CDR1 GTSNPN and CDR2 SVGIG (reference sequence). With V trimmed by 0 bases and J by 6 bases, 7 bases remained unmatched. The CDR3 consists of 14 residues. In nucleotides, the CDR3 is TGTGCCTGGAGTGTATCAGGGGGTACAAATGGCTACACCTTC. This codes for CAWSVSGGTNGYTF.

The rearrangement uses TRBV5-6 and TRBJ2-7, with 7 bases matching TRBD2. V lost 2 bases, J lost 4 bases, and 6 bases stayed unmatched. In germline, CDR1 is SGHDT, CDR2 YYEEEE. This CDR3 has 14 amino acids. The CDR3: CASSFRDYTYEQYF. In nucleotides, the CDR3 is TGTGCCAGCAGCTTCCGGGACTACACTTACGAGCAGTACTTC.

Note on this clone: Other DNA variants within this sample encode the same CDR3. V and J are TRBV5-1 and TRBJ2-3; 7 bases line up with TRBD2. CDR3 length: 16 amino acids. The V segment lost 4 bases and the J segment 0 bases; nucleotides outside the gene matches: 8. Germline V gene sequence: CDR1 SGHRS, CDR2 YFSETQ. DNA for the CDR3: TGCGCCAGCAGCCTAGATAGCGGGCTCAGCACAGATACGCAGTATTTT. The encoded protein is CASSLDSGLSTDTQYF.

The genes are TRBV11-2 and TRBJ2-1, with 8 bases aligning to TRBD2. The CDR3 sequence is 14 residues long. In germline, CDR1 is SGHAT, CDR2 FQNNGV. Unmatched junction bases numbered 8, after V lost 0 bases and J lost 13 bases. CDR3 DNA sequence: TGTGCCAGCAGCTTAGATCGGGGCGGGAGGTCCCAGTTCTTC. The encoded protein is CASSLDRGGRSQFF.

This chain joins TRBV5-1 and TRBJ1-2, with D uncertain. The germline gives CDR1 SGHRS, CDR2 YFSETQ. The CDR3 has 14 amino acids. The V end lost 1 base, the J end lost 6 bases, and 13 bases lay between the germline ends. The CDR3 sequence is CASSLIGSSDGYTF. CDR3 DNA: TGCGCCAGCAGCTTGATTGGTTCCTCTGATGGCTACACCTTC. The full variable domain, with the rest looked up from reference TRBV5-1 and TRBJ1-2, is KAGVTQTPRYLIKTRGQQVTLSCSPISGHRSVSWYQQTPGQGLQFLFEYFSETQRNKGNFPGRFSGRQFSNSRSEMNVSTLELGDSALYLCASSLIGSSDGYTFGSGTRLTVV.

This clone came up many times. The J gene is TRBJ2-7, the V gene TRBV6-6; 8 bases align to TRBD2. The CDR3 has 14 amino acids. With 0 bases clipped from V and 2 bases from J, the junction kept 0 bases outside the gene matches. Germline V lookup: CDR1 MNHNY, CDR2 SVGAGI (reference sequence). Here the CDR3 DNA reads TGTGCCAGCAGTTACTCGACTAGCGCCTACGAGCAGTACTTC. Translation gives CASSYSTSAYEQYF.

Here the CDR3 DNA reads TGTGCCAGCAGTCGACAGATGGGGAATCAGCCCCAGCATTTT. This gives the protein CASSRQMGNQPQHF. The chain has TRBV2 and TRBJ1-5; D is perhaps TRBD1 (5 bases). The CDR3 length is 14 residues. V gave up 5 bases and J gave up 4 bases, with 12 bases separating them. Germline V gene lookup returns CDR1 SNHLY and CDR2 FYNNEI.

This clone came up once. Other nucleotide sequences from this sample produce the same CDR3. V usage is TRBV5-1 and J usage is TRBJ1-5; D call uncertain. Trimming removed 4 bases at V and 1 base at J, with 6 bases between. Germline assignment: CDR1 SGHRS and CDR2 YFSETQ. The CDR3 length is 13 residues. CDR3 nucleotide sequence: TGCGCCAGCAGCCTGGACAGCAATCAGCCCCAGCATTTT. It is translated as CASSLDSNQPQHF.